The clone carrying this T cell receptor (beta chain) was recorded only once. The antigen is undetermined. The CDR3 extends over 14 amino acids. Germline V gene data show CDR1 as SGHNT and CDR2 as YYREEE (reference sequence). Trimming pared 4 bases from V and 2 bases from J, leaving 12 bases between. The data originate from a study of shared clonotypes between healthy human individuals. General study points: When compared with the clonotypes that were shared by all four sorted-subset donors, the non-shared clonotypes turned out to have lower generation probabilities.

Assay used: immunoSEQ multiplex PCR; TCRdb lists only in-frame clones, some missing. The sample consists of roughly 1,000,000 clones, around 78% of them appearing once. The sequence was obtained from a man between 18 and 29 years old in good health. Some clones in this sample may be carry-over from other donors' samples. The rearrangement links TRBV5-4 to TRBJ2-5; the D gene is possibly TRBD2 (6 bases). The sequencing sample was made of memory CD4+ T cells from PBMCs. The subset here: CD45RA-negative fraction. The CDR3 reads CASSLRDSQETQYF. The CDR3 region has the DNA TGTGCCAGCAGCCTCCGGGACTCACAAGAGACCCAGTACTTC.